This entry describes one T cell receptor beta chain. Its antigen is currently unknown. This sample is part of a study of CD8 T cells in ankylosing spondylitis. Study observations and caveats: Ankylosing spondylitis blood seemed to carry a telltale TCR beta motif made of fewer than 10 highly homologous variants. CD8+ disease-linked clones were present at relatively low frequencies in blood. From matched ankylosing spondylitis synovial fluid, disease-linked clones were reportedly recovered at significantly enriched levels.

Using its own MiXCR run on the 5' RACE reads, TCRdb lists one record per CDR3 protein. The table shows more than 600,000 distinct CDR3 sequences, with around 17% occurring only once. V was clipped by 3 bases and J by 6 bases, with 8 bases between them. The CDR3 runs 11 residues. CDR1 and CDR2 (germline): SQVTM, ANQGSEA. Sequencing input: blood, either unsorted or a sorted T cell fraction (not recorded which). This sequence was found in a male donor with ankylosing spondylitis. The genes are TRBV29-1 and TRBJ1-2, with D hard to call. CDR3 amino acids: CSVDGVDGYTF. Here the CDR3 DNA reads TGCAGCGTTGACGGGGTCGATGGCTACACCTTC.